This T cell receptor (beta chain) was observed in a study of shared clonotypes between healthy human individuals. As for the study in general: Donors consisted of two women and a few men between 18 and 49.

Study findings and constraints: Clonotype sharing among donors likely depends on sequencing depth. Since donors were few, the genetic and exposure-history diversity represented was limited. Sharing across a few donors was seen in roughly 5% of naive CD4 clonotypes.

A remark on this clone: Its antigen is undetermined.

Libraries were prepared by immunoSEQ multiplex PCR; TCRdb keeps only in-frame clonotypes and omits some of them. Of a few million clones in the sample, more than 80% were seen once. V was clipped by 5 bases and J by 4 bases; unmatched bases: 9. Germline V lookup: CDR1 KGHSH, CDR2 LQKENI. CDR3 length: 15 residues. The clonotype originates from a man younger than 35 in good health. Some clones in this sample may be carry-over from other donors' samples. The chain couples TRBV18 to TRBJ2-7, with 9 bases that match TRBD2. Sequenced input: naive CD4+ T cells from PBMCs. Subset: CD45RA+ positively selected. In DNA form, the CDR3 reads TGTGCCAGCTCATCGAAGGGACTAGCAGAGTACGAGCAGTACTTC. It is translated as CASSSKGLAEYEQYF.